This T cell receptor beta chain was identified in a study of glioma-infiltrating T cells. The wider study: Before surgery, glioma patients received dexamethasone for at most six days. Some 1 million peripheral T cells were targeted at roughly 4.5- to 11-fold coverage. Study conclusions and caveats: Above-expected tissue-blood divergence occurred in all gliomas, most in low-grade ones.

V lost 2 bases and J 4 bases, leaving 15 bases between the germline ends. CDR3 size: 15 residues. Germline CDR1 and CDR2: MNHEY and SMNVEV (reference sequence). Using RNA template, CDR3s of TCR alpha and beta were amplified with iRepertoire arm-PCR. Tissue mRNA or PBMC total RNA, roughly 100-400 ng, went into one-step reverse transcription and amplification. TCRdb ran MiXCR on the multiplex PCR reads and lists one entry per CDR3 protein. The sample contains about 400,000 distinct CDR3 sequences, 41% of which appear only once. Concerning this clonotype itself: Its antigen is not identified. As the CDR3 is not closed by the conserved phenylalanine or tryptophan, this likely results from a read error.

Specimen: glioma tissue, nonneoplastic brain tissue, or PBMCs (not recorded which). The chain employs TRBV27 and TRBJ2-7, with D possibly matching TRBD1 (5 bases). This receptor was identified in a human donor with low-grade glioma or glioblastoma, undergoing nonglioma brain surgery, or in good health (not recorded which). The CDR3: CASSLKHGHRYEQYL. Here the CDR3 DNA reads TGTGCCAGCAGTTTAAAACATGGACACAGATACGAGCAGTACCTC.